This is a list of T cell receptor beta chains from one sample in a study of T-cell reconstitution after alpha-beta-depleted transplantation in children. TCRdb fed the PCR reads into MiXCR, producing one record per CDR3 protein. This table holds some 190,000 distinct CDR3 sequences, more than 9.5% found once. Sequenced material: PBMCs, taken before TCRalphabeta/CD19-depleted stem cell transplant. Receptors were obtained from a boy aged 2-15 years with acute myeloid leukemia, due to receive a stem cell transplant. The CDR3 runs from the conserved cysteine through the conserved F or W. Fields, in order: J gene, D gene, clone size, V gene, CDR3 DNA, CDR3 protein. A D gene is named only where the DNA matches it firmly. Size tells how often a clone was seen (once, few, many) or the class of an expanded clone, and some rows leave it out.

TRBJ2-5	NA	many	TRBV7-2	TGTGCCAGCAGCTTAGTCGGCCAAGAGACCCAGTACTTC	CASSLVGQETQYF
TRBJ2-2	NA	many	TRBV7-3	TGTGCCAGCAGCTTATCGAACGGGGCCGGGGAGCTGTTTTTT	CASSLSNGAGELFF
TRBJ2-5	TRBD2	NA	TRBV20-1	TGCTGCTCTAGAGATTTTTCAGGACTAGCGAATCAAGAGACCCAGTACTTC	CCSRDFSGLANQETQYF
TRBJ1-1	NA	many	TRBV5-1	TGCGCCAGCAGCCCTAGGGGGGGGGCTGAAGCTTTCTTT	CASSPRGGAEAFF
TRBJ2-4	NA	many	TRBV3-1	TGTGCCAGCAGCCAAGCCCAGGGTGTAGCCAAAAACATTCAGTACTTC	CASSQAQGVAKNIQYF
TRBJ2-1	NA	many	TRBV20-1	TGCAGGGGGGCGGGCGGGAACTCAAACCATGAGCAGTTCTTC	CRGAGGNSNHEQFF
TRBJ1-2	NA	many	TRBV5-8	TGTGCCAGCATCCGGGCCAGGGTCGGTGGCTACACCTTC	CASIRARVGGYTF
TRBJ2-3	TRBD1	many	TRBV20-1	TGCAGTCCAGATACCCAGACAGGGTCTACGCAGTATTTT	CSPDTQTGSTQYF
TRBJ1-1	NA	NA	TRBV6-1	TGTGCCAGCGCAAGGGGAGTGAGTGGCACTGAAGCTTTCTTT	CASARGVSGTEAFF
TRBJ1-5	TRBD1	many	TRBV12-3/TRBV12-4	TGTGCCAGCAGGAAGGGGACAGTTAGCAATCAGCCCCAGCATTTT	CASRKGTVSNQPQHF
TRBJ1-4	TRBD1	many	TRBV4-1	TGCGCCAGCAGCCAGTCCCGGGACAGGGGTATTGTGAAACTGTTTTTT	CASSQSRDRGIVKLFF
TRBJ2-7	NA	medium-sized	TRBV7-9	TGTGCCAGCAGCCCCGGGGACTCCTACGAGCAGTACTTC	CASSPGDSYEQYF
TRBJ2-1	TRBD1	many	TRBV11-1	TGTGCCAGCAGCTTAACCAGGGGGCAGAGCTCCTACAATGAGCAGTTCTTC	CASSLTRGQSSYNEQFF
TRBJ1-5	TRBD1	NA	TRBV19	TGTGCCAGTAAACGGGACAGCTTATATAGCAATCAGCCCCAGCATTTT	CASKRDSLYSNQPQHF
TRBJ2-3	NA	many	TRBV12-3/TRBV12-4	TGTGCCAGCAGGGGGGCTTCGGAGACCTGGAGGTCCACAGATACGCAGTATTTT	CASRGASETWRSTDTQYF
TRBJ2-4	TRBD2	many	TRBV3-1	TGTGCCAGCAGCCAAGGGCGGGCTAGCGGGGGGGCAGACATTCAGTACTTC	CASSQGRASGGADIQYF
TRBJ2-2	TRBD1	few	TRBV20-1	TGCAGTGCTAGAGTCGGGCAGGGGGCGCATATCGGGGAGCTGTTTTTT	CSARVGQGAHIGELFF
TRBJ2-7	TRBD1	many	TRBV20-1	TGCAGTGCTATCCGGGACAGGGTCGACGAGCAGTACTTC	CSAIRDRVDEQYF
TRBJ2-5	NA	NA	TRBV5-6	TGTGCCAGCAGCCCCGGGCTCACGACCAACCAAGAGACCCAGAACTTC	CASSPGLTTNQETQNF
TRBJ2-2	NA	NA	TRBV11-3	TGTGCCAGCAGCTATTGGACGGGGGGCCCCGGGGAGCTGTTTTTT	CASSYWTGGPGELFF
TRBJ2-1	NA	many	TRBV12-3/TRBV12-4	TGTGCCAGCAGTCCGAGTCAGGTACGGAGATACAATGAGCAGTTCTTC	CASSPSQVRRYNEQFF
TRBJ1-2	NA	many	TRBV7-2	TGTGCCAGCAGCTTAGTTGATTTCTCGGGTCGTGGCTACACCTTC	CASSLVDFSGRGYTF
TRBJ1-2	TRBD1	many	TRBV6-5	TGTGCCAGCAGCCCCCAGGACAGGTTCTATGGCTACACCTTC	CASSPQDRFYGYTF
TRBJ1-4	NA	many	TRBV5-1	TGCGCCAGCAGCTTGGGCGCTACAGCCCGTTTAAATGAAAAACTGTTTTTT	CASSLGATARLNEKLFF
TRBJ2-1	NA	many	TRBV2	TGTGCCAGCAACTCCGGGGCGTACTACAATGAGCAGTTCTTC	CASNSGAYYNEQFF
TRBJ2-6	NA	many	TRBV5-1	TGCGCCAGCAGCCTACAGGGACGAACTGGGGCCAACGTCCTGACTTTC	CASSLQGRTGANVLTF
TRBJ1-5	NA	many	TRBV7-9	TGTGCCAGCAGCTTTATGGGCGTCAATCAGCCCCAGCATTTT	CASSFMGVNQPQHF
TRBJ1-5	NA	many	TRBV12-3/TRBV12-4	TGTGCCAGCAGTGTCAGGGTAGAGCAGCCCCAGCATTTT	CASSVRVEQPQHF
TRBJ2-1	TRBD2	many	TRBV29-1	TGCAGCGTTCCCAAGACTAGCGGGATGAACAATGAGCAGTTCTTC	CSVPKTSGMNNEQFF
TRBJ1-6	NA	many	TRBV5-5	TGTGCCAGCAGCCAGAGACGGGATAATTCACCCCTCCACTTT	CASSQRRDNSPLHF
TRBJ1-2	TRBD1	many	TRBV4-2	TGTGCCAGCAGCCAGGATGGACAGGATCGGTATGGCTACACCTTC	CASSQDGQDRYGYTF
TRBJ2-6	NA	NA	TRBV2	TGTGCCAGCATTGGGGGCCCCTCTGGGGCCAACGTCCTGACTTTC	CASIGGPSGANVLTF
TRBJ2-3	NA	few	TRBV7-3	TGTGCCAGCAGCCGAAGGGACGCGGAGGATACGCAGTATTTT	CASSRRDAEDTQYF
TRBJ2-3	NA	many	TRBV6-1	TGTGCCAGCAGTGACGGCACAGATACGCAGTATTTT	CASSDGTDTQYF
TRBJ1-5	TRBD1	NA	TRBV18	TGTGCCAGCTCACCTACAGGGGGTCGGCGTCAGCCCCAGCATTTT	CASSPTGGRRQPQHF
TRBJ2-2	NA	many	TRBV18	TGTGCCAGCTCACCGGAGTTCGGCGTCGGGGAGCTGTTTTTT	CASSPEFGVGELFF
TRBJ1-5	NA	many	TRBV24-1	TGTGCCACCAGTGATTACCGGTCTGGGGAGGCCCAGCATTTT	CATSDYRSGEAQHF
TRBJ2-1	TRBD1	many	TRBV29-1	TGCAGCGTTGTTGGGACAGGGATGAATGAGGAGCAGTTCTTC	CSVVGTGMNEEQFF
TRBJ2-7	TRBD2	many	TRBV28	TGTGCCAGCAGCCAAGCCTCAGCGGGAGTTTACGAGCAGTACTTC	CASSQASAGVYEQYF
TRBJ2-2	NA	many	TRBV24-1	TGTGCCACCAGTGACCCGAACACCGGGGAGCTGTTTTTT	CATSDPNTGELFF
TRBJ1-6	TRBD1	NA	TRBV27	TGTACCAGCAGTTTTGTTGGGACAGGGGGGTCACCCCTCCACTTT	CTSSFVGTGGSPLHF
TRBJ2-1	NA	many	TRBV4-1	TGCGCCAGCAGCCACCCTCGACTCTTCTCCTACAATGAGCAGTTCTTC	CASSHPRLFSYNEQFF
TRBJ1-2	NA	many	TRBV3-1	TGTGCCAGCAGCCAACTGGGAGGAGGAGATGGCTACACCTTC	CASSQLGGGDGYTF
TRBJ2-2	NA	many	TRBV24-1	TGTGCCACCAGTGATTTCAGGGACACCGGGGAGCTGTTTTTT	CATSDFRDTGELFF
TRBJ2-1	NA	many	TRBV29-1	TGCAGCGCCGGGGCTAAGGGCAATGAGCAGTTCTTC	CSAGAKGNEQFF
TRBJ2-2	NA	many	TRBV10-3	TGTGCCATCAGTGAGTCGACTGAGACGAACACCGGGGAGCTGTTTTTT	CAISESTETNTGELFF
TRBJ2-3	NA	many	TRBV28	TGTGCCAGCAGTTTGACGGGAGCCGGAGTTACGCAGTATTTT	CASSLTGAGVTQYF
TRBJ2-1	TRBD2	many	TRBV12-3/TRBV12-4	TGTGCCAGCAGTAAAGGGGGACTAGCGGGGGACAATGAGCAGTTCTTC	CASSKGGLAGDNEQFF
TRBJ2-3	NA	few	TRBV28	TGTGCCAGCAGTTTGACGGACACAGATACGCAGTATTTT	CASSLTDTDTQYF
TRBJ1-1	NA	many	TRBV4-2	TGTGCCAGCAGCAACCGCGGACGTTATGAAGCTTTCTTT	CASSNRGRYEAFF
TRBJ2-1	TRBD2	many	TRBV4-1	TGCGCCAGCAGCCAATTACTAGCGGCCTCCTACAATGAGCAGTTCTTC	CASSQLLAASYNEQFF
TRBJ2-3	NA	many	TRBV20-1	TGCAGTCCGCGGCTAGCGCTGGCCACAGATACGCAGTATTTT	CSPRLALATDTQYF
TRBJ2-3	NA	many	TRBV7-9	TGTGCCAGCAGCGTTAGCACAGATACGCAGTATTTT	CASSVSTDTQYF
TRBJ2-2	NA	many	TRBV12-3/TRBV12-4	TGTGCCAGCCTAAGCAGGCAGGGGACCGGGGAGCTGTTTTTT	CASLSRQGTGELFF
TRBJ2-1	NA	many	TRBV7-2	TGTGCCAGCAGCTTAGGTCAGGGTGCTTATGAGCAGTTCTTC	CASSLGQGAYEQFF
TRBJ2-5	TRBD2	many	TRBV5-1	TGCGCCAGCAGCTTTACGACTAGCGGGGGGGCCGGGGAGACCCAGTACTTC	CASSFTTSGGAGETQYF
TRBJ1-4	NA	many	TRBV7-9	TGTGCCAGCAGCTTAAATCGGGGATATGAAAAACTGTTTTTT	CASSLNRGYEKLFF